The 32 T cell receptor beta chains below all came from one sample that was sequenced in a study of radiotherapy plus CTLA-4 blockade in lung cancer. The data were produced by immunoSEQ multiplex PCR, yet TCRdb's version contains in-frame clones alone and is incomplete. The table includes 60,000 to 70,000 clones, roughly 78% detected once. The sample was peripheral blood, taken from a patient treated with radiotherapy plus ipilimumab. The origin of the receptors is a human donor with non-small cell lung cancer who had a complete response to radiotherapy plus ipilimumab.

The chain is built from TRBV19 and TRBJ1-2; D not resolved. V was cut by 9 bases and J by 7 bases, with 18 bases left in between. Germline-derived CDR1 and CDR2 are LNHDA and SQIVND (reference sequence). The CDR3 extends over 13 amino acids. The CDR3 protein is CASLNTWVGGYTF. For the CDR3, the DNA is TGTGCCAGCCTGAATACGTGGGTAGGTGGCTACACCTTC.

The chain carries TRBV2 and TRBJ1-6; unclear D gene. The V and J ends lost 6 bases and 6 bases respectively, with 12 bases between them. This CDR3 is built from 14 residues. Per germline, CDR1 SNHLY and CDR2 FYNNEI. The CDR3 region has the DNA TGTGCCAGCAGGTCCGTACCATCTAATTCACCCCTCCACTTT. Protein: CASRSVPSNSPLHF.

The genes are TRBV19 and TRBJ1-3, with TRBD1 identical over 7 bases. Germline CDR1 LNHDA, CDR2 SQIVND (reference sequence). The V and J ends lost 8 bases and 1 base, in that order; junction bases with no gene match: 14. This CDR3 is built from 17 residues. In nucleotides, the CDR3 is TGTGCCAGTTTCCGTCCACGGGACAGCCGATCTGGAAACACCATATATTTT. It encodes CASFRPRDSRSGNTIYF.

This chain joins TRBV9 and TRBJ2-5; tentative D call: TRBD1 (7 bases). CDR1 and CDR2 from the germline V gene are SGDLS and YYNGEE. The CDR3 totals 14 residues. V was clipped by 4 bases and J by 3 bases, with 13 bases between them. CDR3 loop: CASSRRGQEETQYF. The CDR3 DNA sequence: TGTGCCAGCAGCAGGAGGGGGCAGGAAGAGACCCAGTACTTC.

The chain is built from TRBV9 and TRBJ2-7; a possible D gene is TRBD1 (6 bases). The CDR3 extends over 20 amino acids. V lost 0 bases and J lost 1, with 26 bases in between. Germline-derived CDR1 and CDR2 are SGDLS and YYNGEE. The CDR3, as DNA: TGTGCCAGCAGCGTAGGCCCCCCAGCGACAGGCTCTTCGTCATCCTACGAGCAGTACGTC. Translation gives CASSVGPPATGSSSSYEQYV.

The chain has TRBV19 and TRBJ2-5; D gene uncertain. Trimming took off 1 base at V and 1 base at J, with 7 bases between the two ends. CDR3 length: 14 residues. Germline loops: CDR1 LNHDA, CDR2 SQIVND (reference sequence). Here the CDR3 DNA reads TGTGCCAGTAGTATAGCGACGACCCAAGAGACCCAGTACTTC. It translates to CASSIATTQETQYF.

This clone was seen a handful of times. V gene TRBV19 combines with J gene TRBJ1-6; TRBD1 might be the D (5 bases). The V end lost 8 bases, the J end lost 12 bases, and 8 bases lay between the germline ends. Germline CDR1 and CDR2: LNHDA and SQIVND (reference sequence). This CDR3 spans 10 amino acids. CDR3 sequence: CASGTEPLHF. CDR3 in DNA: TGTGCCAGTGGGACGGAACCCCTCCACTTT.

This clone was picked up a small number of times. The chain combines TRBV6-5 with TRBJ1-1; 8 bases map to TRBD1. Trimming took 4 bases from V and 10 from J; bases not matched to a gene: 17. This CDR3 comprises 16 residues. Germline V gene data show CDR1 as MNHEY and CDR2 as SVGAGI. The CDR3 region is CASSLLPTGTGSGAFF. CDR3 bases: TGTGCCAGCAGTTTACTACCTACCGGGACAGGCTCTGGAGCTTTCTTT.

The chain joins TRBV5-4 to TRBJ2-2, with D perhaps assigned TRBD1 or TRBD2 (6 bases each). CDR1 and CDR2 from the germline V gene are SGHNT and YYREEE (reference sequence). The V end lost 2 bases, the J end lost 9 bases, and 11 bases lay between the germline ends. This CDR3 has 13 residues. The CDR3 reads CASSFVGGRELFF. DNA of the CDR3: TGTGCCAGCAGCTTCGTAGGGGGGCGGGAGCTGTTTTTT. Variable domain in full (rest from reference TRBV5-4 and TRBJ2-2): ETGVTQSPTHLIKTRGQQVTLRCSSQSGHNTVSWYQQALGQGPQFIFQYYREEENGRGNFPPRFSGLQFPNYSSELNVNALELDDSALYLCASSFVGGRELFFGEGSRLTVL.

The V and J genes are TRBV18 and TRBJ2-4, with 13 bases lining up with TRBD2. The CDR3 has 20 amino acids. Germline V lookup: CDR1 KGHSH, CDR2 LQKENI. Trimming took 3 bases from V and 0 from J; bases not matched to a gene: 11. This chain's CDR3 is CASSPALGLAGAGAKNIQYF. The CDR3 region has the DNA TGTGCCAGCTCACCGGCATTAGGACTAGCGGGGGCCGGAGCCAAAAACATTCAGTACTTC.

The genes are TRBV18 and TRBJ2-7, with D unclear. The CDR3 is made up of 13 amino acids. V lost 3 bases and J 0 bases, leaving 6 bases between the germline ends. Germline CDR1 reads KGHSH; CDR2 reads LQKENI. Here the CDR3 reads CASSPASSYEQYF. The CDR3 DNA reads TGTGCCAGCTCACCGGCCAGCTCCTACGAGCAGTACTTC.

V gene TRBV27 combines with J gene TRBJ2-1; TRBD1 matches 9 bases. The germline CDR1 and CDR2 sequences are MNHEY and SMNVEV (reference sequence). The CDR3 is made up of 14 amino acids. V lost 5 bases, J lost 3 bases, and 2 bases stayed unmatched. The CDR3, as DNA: TGTGCCAGCAGTGGACAGGGGCACTACAATGAGCAGTTCTTC. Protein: CASSGQGHYNEQFF.

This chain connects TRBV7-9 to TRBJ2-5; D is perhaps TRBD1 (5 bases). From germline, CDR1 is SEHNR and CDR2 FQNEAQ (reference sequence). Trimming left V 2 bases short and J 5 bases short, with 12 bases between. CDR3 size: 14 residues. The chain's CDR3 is CASSLLQGGETQYF. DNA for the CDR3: TGTGCCAGCAGCTTACTCCAGGGCGGCGAGACCCAGTACTTC.

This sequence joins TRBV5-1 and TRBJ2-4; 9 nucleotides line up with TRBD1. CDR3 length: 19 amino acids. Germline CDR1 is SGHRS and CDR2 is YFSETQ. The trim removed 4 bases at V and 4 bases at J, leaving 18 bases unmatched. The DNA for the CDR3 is TGCGCCAGCAGCATAGACCTTACAGTTTCACAGGGGGCAAAAAACATTCAGTACTTC. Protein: CASSIDLTVSQGAKNIQYF.

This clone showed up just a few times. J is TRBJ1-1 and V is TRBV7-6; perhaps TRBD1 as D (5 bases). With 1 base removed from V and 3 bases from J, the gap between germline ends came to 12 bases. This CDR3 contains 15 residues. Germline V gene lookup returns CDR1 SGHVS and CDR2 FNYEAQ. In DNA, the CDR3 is TGTGCCAGCAGCTTAGACGGTGGGGCAGACACTGAAGCTTTCTTT. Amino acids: CASSLDGGADTEAFF.

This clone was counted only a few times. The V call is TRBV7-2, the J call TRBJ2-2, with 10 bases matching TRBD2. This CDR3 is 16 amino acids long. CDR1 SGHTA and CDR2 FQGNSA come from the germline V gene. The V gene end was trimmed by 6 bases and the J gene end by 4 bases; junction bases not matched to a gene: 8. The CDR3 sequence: CASRTSSGGLTGELFF. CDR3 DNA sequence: TGTGCCAGCAGGACTTCTAGCGGGGGCCTCACCGGGGAGCTGTTTTTT.

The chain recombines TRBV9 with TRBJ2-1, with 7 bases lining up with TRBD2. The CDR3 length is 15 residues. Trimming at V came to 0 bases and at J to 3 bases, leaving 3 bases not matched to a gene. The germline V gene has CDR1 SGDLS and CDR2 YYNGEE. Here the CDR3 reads CASSVGPSGYNEQFF. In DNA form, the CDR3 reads TGTGCCAGCAGCGTAGGCCCTAGCGGCTACAATGAGCAGTTCTTC.

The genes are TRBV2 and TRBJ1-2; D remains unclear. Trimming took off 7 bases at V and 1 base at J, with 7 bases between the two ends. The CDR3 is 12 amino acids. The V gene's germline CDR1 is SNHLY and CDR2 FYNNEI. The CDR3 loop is CASTWSNYGYTF. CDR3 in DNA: TGTGCCAGCACTTGGAGTAACTATGGCTACACCTTC.

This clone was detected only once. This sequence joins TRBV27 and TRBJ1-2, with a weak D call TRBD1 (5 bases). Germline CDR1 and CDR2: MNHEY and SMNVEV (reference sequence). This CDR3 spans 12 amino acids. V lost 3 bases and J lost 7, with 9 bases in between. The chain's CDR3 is CASSFRGTGYTF. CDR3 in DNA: TGTGCCAGCAGTTTCCGGGGGACTGGCTACACCTTC.

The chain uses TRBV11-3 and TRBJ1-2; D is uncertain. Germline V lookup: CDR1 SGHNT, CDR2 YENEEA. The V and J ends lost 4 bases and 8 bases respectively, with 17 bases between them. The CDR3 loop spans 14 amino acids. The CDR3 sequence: CASSSGRKLWGYTF. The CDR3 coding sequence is TGTGCCAGCAGCTCCGGACGGAAGTTGTGGGGCTACACCTTC.

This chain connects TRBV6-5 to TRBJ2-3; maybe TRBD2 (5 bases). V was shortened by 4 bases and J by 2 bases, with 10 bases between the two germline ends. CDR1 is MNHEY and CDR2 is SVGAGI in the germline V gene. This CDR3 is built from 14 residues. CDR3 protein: CASSFTRVTDTQYF. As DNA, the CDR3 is TGTGCCAGCAGTTTTACTAGAGTCACAGATACGCAGTATTTT.

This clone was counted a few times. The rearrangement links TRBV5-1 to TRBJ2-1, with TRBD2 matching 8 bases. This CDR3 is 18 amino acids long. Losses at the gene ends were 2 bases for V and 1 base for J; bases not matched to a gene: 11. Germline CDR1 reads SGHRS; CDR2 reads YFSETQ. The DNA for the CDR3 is TGCGCCAGCAGCTTCGGGCTAGCGGGCCTAGAATCCTACAATGAGCAGTTCTTC. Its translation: CASSFGLAGLESYNEQFF.

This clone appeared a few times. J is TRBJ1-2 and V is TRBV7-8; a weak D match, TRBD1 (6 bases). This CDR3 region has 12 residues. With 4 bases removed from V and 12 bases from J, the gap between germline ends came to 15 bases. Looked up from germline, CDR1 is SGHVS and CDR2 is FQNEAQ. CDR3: CASSSSGRDNTF. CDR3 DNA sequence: TGTGCCAGCAGCTCCTCGGGTCGGGACAACACCTTC.

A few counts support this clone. CDR3 sequence (DNA): TGTGCCAGCTCCGGGACTTCGAGGAGGGACTACACCTTC. As protein: CASSGTSRRDYTF. This chain joins TRBV28 and TRBJ1-2; tentative D call: TRBD1 (5 bases). The CDR3 has 13 residues. Trimming left V 8 bases short and J 10 bases short, with 20 bases between. Germline CDR1 MDHEN, CDR2 SYDVKM.

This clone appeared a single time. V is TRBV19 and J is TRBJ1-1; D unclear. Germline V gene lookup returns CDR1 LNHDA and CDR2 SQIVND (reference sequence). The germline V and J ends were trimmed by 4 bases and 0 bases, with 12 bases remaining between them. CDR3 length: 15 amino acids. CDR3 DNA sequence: TGTGCCAGTAGTACATACAGAGTCATGAACACTGAAGCTTTCTTT. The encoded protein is CASSTYRVMNTEAFF.

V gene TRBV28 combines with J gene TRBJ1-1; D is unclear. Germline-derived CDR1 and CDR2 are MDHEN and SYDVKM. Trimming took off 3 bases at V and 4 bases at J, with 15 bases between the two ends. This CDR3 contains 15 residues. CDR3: CASSFMRLGSTEAFF. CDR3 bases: TGTGCCAGCAGTTTTATGAGGTTGGGGAGCACTGAAGCTTTCTTT.

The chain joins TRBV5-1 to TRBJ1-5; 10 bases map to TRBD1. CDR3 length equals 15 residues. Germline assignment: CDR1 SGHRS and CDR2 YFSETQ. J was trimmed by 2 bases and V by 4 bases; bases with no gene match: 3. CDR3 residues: CASSPTGGGNQPQHF. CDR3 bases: TGCGCCAGCAGCCCGACAGGGGGCGGCAATCAGCCCCAGCATTTT. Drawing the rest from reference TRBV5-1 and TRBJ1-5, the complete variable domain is KAGVTQTPRYLIKTRGQQVTLSCSPISGHRSVSWYQQTPGQGLQFLFEYFSETQRNKGNFPGRFSGRQFSNSRSEMNVSTLELGDSALYLCASSPTGGGNQPQHFGDGTRLSIL.

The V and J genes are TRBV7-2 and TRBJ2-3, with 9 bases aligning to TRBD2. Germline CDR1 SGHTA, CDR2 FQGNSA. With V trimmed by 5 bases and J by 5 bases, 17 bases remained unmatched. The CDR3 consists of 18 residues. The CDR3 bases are TGTGCCAGCAGCCGACAACGAAGGACTAGCGTTTGGAAAGATACGCAGTATTTT. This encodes CASSRQRRTSVWKDTQYF. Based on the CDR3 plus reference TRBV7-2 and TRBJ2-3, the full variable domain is GAGVSQSPSNKVTEKGKDVELRCDPISGHTALYWYRQSLGQGLEFLIYFQGNSAPDKSGLPSDRFSAERTGGSVSTLTIQRTQQEDSAVYLCASSRQRRTSVWKDTQYFGPGTRLTVL.

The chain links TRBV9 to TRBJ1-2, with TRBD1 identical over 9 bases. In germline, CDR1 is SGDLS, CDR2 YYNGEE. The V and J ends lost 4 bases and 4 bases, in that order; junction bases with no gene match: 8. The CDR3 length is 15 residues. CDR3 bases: TGTGCCAGCAGCAGGGGACAGGGAGCCTCCTATGGCTACACCTTC. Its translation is CASSRGQGASYGYTF.

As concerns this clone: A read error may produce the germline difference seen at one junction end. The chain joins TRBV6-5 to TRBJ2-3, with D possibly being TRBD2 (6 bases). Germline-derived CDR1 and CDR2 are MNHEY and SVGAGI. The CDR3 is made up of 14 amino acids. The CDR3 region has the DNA TGTGCCAGCAGGTACTCGGGGAGGCTAGATACGCAGTATTTT. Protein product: CASRYSGRLDTQYF.

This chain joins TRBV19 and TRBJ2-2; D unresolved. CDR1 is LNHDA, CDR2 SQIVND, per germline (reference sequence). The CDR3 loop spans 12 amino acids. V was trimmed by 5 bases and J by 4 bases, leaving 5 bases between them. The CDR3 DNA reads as TGTGCCAGTAGTTCCCGCACCGGGGAGCTGTTTTTT. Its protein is CASSSRTGELFF.

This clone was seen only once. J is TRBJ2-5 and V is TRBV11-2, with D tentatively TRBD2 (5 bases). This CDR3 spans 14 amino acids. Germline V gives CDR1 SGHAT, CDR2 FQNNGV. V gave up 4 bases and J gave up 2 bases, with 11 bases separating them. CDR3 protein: CASSSGGRQETQYF. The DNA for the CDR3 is TGTGCCAGCAGCTCAGGAGGCAGGCAAGAGACCCAGTACTTC.